Detailed here is one T cell receptor (beta chain). Its antigen is still unknown. The entry originates in a study of cytomegalovirus exposure and HLA in healthy donors. The overall study: Assignment to the Caucasian-associated ancestry cluster applied to approximately 80% of the approximately 400 genotyped donors.

In the PCR, 60 Vbeta and 13 Jbeta primers were used. The method was immunoSEQ multiplex PCR; TCRdb's version includes in-frame clones alone and lacks a portion of them. The sample records 140,000 or so clones, 65% to 90% being singletons. Study-wide results and limits: A later analysis revealed that TCR association rates differed between HLA loci, peaking at DRB1 and bottoming out at HLA-C. Earlier analysis found most TCR beta V segments productive about 90% or about 30% of the time.

Donors counted as nominally healthy when sampled, yet unrecorded immune exposures were likely. With V trimmed by 3 bases and J by 2 bases, 5 bases remained unmatched. The CDR3 consists of 15 residues. Germline CDR1 and CDR2: WNHNN and SYGVQD (reference sequence). Material for sequencing was PBMCs. The TCR originated in a female donor in good health and CMV-seronegative. The chain couples TRBV10-1 to TRBJ2-5, with 8 bases aligning to TRBD2. This chain's CDR3 is CASSDTSGHQETQYF. In nucleotides, the CDR3 is TGCGCCAGCAGTGATACTAGCGGACATCAAGAGACCCAGTACTTC.